This T cell receptor (beta chain) comes out of a study of T-cell memory formation after mild COVID-19. Researchers used 5'RACE with constant-segment primers to make TCR alpha and TCR beta cDNA libraries that carry sample barcodes and UMIs. One entry per CDR3 protein results from TCRdb running MiXCR on the 5' RACE reads. Here the sample spans approximately 480,000 distinct CDR3 sequences, roughly 20% being singletons. Overall study findings and caveats: Contracting clones from day 15 to 85 had balanced CD4/CD8; later expanders favoured CD4+. Memory cells collected pre-infection included some clones that later responded, suggesting cross-reactive memory joined. Clones which contracted sat mainly in CM and EM if CD4+, and in EMRA if CD8+.

Concerning this clonotype itself: What it binds is unknown.

V trimming: 8 bases; J trimming: 13 bases; junction bases outside the gene matches: 6. The CDR3 runs 12 residues. The chain links TRBV12-3 or TRBV12-4 to TRBJ2-2; the match to TRBD2 covers 11 bases. Source material: PBMCs or a T cell subset sorted from them (not recorded which). This sequence was found in an adult woman who had mild COVID-19 (a few samples of this study predate the infection). Cell type and time point are not known. CDR3 in amino acids: CASHSGGARLFF. For the CDR3, the DNA is TGTGCCAGCCATAGCGGGGGGGCAAGGCTGTTTTTT.